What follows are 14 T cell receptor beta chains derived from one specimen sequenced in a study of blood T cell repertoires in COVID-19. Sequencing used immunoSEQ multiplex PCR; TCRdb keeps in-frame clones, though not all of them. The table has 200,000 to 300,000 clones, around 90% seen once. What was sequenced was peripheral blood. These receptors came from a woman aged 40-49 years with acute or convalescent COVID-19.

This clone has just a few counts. CDR3 nucleotide sequence: TGTGCCAGTCGGATACAGTTGGGGAACACTGAAGCTTTCTTT. This encodes CASRIQLGNTEAFF. The chain joins TRBV19 to TRBJ1-1; no clear D. Per germline, CDR1 LNHDA and CDR2 SQIVND (reference sequence). V lost 8 bases and J lost 1, with 14 bases in between. There are 14 residues in the CDR3.

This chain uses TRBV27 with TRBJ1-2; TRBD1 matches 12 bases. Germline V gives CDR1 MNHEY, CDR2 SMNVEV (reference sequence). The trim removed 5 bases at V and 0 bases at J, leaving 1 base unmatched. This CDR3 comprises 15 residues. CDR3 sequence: CASSRDRGPNYGYTF. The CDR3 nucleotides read TGTGCCAGCAGTCGGGACAGGGGGCCTAACTATGGCTACACCTTC.

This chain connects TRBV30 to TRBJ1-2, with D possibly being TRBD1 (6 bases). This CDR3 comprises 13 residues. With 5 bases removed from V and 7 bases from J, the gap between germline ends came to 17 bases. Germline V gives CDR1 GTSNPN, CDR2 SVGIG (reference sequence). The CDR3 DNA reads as TGTGCCTGGGTCTTTGAGGGGGGGTCTGGCTACACCTTC. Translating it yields CAWVFEGGSGYTF.

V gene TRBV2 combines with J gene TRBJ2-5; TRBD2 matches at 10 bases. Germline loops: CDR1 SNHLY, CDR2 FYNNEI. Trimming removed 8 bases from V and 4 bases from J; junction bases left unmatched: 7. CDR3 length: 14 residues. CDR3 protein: CASRRSGGAETQYF. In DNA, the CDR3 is TGTGCCAGCCGAAGGAGCGGGGGGGCAGAGACCCAGTACTTC.

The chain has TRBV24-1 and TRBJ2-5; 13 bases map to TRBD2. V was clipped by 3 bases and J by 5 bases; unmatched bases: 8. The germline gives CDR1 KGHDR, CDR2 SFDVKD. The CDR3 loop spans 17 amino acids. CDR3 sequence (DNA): TGTGCCACCAGTGATCCCGTACTAGCGGGGGGGCCGGAGACCCAGTACTTC. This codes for CATSDPVLAGGPETQYF.

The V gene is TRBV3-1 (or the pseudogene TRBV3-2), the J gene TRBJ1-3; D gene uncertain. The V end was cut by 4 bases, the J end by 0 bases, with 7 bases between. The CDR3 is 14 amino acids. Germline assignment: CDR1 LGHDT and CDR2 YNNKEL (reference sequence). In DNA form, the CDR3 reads TGTGCCAGCAGCCCGGGAGTCTCTGGAAACACCATATATTTT. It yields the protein CASSPGVSGNTIYF.

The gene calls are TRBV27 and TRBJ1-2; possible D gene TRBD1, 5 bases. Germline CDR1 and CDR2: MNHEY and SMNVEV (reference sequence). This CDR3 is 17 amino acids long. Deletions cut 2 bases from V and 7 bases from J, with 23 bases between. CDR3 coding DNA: TGTGCCAGCAGTTTAAGCGGGGGAGGATTGGCACTCTCTGGCTACACCTTC. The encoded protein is CASSLSGGGLALSGYTF.

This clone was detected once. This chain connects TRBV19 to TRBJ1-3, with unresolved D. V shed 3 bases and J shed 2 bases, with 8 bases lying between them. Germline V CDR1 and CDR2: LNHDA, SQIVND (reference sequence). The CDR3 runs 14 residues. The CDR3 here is CASSISGAGNTIYF. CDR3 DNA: TGTGCCAGTAGTATCAGCGGGGCTGGAAACACCATATATTTT. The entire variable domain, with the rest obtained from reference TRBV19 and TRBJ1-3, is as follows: DGGITQSPKYLFRKEGQNVTLSCEQNLNHDAMYWYRQDPGQGLRLIYYSQIVNDFQKGDIAEGYSVSREKKESFPLTVTSAQKNPTAFYLCASSISGAGNTIYFGEGSWLTVV.

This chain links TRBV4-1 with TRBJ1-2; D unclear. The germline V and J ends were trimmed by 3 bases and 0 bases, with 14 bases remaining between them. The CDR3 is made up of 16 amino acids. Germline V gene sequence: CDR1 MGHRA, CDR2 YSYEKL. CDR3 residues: CASSHGLGRSNYGYTF. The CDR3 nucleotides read TGCGCCAGCAGCCACGGCCTCGGGAGATCTAACTATGGCTACACCTTC.

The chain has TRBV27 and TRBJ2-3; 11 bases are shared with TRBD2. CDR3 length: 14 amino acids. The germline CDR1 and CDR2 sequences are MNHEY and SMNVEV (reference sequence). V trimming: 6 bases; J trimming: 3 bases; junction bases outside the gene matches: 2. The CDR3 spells CASRTSGMTDTQYF. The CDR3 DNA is TGTGCCAGCAGGACTAGCGGGATGACAGATACGCAGTATTTT.

The chain's CDR3 is CASSLKRKFTEAFF. CDR3 sequence (DNA): TGTGCCAGCAGTTTAAAGAGGAAGTTCACTGAAGCTTTCTTT. The chain has TRBV27 and TRBJ1-1; no clear D gene. The CDR3 is made up of 14 amino acids. CDR1 MNHEY and CDR2 SMNVEV come from the germline V gene (reference sequence). V lost 2 bases, J lost 4 bases, and 11 bases lay in between.

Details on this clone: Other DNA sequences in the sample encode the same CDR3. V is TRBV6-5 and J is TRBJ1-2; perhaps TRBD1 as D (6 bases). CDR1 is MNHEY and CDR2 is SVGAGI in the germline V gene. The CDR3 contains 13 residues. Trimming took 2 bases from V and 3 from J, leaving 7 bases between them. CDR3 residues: CASSYPGDYGYTF. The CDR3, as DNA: TGTGCCAGCAGTTACCCAGGGGACTATGGCTACACCTTC.

For the CDR3, the DNA is TGCGCCAGCAGCTCGGGACAGAGATACACCGGGGAGCTGTTTTTT. Protein: CASSSGQRYTGELFF. V gene TRBV5-1 combines with J gene TRBJ2-2; 7 positions agree with TRBD1. V lost 3 bases and J lost 3; bases outside the gene matches: 5. The CDR3 runs 15 residues. Germline lookup yields CDR1 SGHRS and CDR2 YFSETQ.

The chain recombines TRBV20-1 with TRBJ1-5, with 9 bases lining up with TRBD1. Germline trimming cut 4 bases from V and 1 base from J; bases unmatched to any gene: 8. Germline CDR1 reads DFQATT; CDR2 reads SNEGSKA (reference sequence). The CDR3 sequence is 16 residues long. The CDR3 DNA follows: TGCAGTGCTATTGATGGACAGGGGAGGAGCAATCAGCCCCAGCATTTT. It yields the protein CSAIDGQGRSNQPQHF.